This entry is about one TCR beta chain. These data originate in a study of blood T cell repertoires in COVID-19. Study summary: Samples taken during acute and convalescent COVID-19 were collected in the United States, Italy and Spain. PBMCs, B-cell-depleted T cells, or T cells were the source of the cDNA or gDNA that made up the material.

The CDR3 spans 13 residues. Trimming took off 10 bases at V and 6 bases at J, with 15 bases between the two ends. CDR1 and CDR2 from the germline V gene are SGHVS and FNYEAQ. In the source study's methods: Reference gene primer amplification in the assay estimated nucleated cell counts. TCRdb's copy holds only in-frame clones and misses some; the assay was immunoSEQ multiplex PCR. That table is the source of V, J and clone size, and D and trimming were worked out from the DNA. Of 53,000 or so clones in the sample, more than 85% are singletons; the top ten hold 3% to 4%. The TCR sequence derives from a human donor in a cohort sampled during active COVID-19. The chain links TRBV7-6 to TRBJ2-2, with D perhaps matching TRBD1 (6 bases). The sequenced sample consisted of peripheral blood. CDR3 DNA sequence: TGTGCCACCCAAACAGGGTTCGCCGGGGAGCTGTTTTTT. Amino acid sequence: CATQTGFAGELFF.